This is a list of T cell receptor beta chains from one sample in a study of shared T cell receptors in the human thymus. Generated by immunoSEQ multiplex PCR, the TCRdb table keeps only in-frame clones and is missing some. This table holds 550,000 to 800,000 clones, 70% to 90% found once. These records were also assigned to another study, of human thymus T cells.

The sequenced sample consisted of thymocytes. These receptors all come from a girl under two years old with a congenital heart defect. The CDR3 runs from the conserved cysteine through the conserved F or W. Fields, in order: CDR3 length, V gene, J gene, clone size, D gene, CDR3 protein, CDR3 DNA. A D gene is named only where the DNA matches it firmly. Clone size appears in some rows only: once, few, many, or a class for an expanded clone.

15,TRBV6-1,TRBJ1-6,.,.,CASSPKQSYNSPLHF,TGTGCCAGCAGTCCCAAACAAAGTTATAATTCACCCCTCCACTTT
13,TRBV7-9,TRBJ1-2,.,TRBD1,CASSLTGGNGYTF,TGTGCCAGCAGCCTTACAGGGGGGAATGGCTACACCTTC
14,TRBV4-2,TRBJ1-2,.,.,CASSRGRANYGYTF,TGTGCCAGCAGTCGGGGTAGGGCTAACTATGGCTACACCTTC
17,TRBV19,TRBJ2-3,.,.,CASSIAGSDLPEDTQYF,TGTGCCAGTAGTATCGCGGGTAGCGACCTCCCGGAAGATACGCAGTATTTT
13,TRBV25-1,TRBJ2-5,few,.,CASGGGVRETQYF,TGTGCCAGCGGTGGCGGGGTTCGGGAGACCCAGTACTTC
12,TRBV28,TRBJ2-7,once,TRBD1,CASRFGQGEQYF,TGTGCCAGCAGGTTCGGACAGGGCGAGCAGTACTTC
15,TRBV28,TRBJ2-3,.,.,CASRPPEGLTDTQYF,TGTGCCAGCAGGCCTCCTGAGGGACTCACAGATACGCAGTATTTT
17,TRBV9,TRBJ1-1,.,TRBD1,CASSADRDRGPNTEAFF,TGTGCCAGCAGCGCCGACCGGGACAGGGGACCTAACACTGAAGCTTTCTTT
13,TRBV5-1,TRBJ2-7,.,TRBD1,CASSGDRAYEQYF,TGCGCCAGCAGCGGGGACAGAGCCTACGAGCAGTACTTC
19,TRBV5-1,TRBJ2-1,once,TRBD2,CASSLAYGLAGAERNEQFF,TGCGCCAGCAGCTTGGCCTACGGACTAGCGGGGGCCGAACGGAATGAGCAGTTCTTC
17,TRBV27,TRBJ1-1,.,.,CASSPGTIGKGNTEAFF,TGTGCCAGCAGTCCAGGGACAATTGGTAAAGGGAACACTGAAGCTTTCTTT
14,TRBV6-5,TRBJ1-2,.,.,CASSSGGGYYGYTF,TGTGCCAGCAGCTCCGGGGGGGGCTACTATGGCTACACCTTC
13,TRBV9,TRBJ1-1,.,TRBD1,CASSNDRDTEAFF,TGTGCCAGCAGCAACGACAGGGACACTGAAGCTTTCTTT
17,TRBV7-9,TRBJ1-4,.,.,CASSLLGHEQWREKLFF,TGTGCCAGCAGCCTTCTTGGGCATGAGCAGTGGCGAGAAAAACTGTTTTTT
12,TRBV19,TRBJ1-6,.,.,CASSTRGRPLHF,TGTGCCAGTAGTACGCGGGGACGCCCCCTCCACTTT
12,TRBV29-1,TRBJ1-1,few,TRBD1,CSVGGQGARAFF,TGCAGCGTTGGTGGACAGGGGGCTCGAGCTTTCTTT
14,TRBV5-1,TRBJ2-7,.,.,CASTFEGDSYEQYF,TGCGCCAGCACCTTTGAAGGGGATTCCTACGAGCAGTACTTC
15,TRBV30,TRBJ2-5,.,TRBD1,CAWRLRDRGRETQYF,TGTGCCTGGAGGTTAAGGGACAGGGGGCGGGAGACCCAGTACTTC
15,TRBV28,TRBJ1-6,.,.,CASSIMEPSWSPLHF,TGTGCCAGCTCAATAATGGAGCCCTCGTGGTCACCCCTCCACTTT
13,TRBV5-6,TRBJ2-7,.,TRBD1,CASSTDRSYEQYF,TGTGCCAGCAGTACGGACAGGTCCTACGAGCAGTACTTC
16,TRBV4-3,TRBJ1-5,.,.,CASSQETGRGNQPQHF,TGCGCCAGCAGCCAGGAAACAGGGAGGGGGAATCAGCCCCAGCATTTT
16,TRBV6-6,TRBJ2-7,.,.,CASSYSGRGHDFEQYF,TGTGCCAGCAGTTACTCCGGCAGGGGACATGACTTCGAGCAGTACTTC
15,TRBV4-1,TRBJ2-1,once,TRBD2,CASSQDWTRRAKKFF,TGCGCCAGCAGCCAAGATTGGACTAGACGAGCGAAGAAGTTCTTC
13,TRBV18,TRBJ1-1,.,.,CASSPRTDTEAFF,TGTGCCAGCTCACCACGGACAGACACTGAAGCTTTCTTT
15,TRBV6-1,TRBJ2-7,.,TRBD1,CASRSNRDRVYEQYF,TGTGCCAGCAGAAGCAACCGGGACAGGGTTTACGAGCAGTACTTC
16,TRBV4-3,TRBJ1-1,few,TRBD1,CASSQAKQGANTEAFF,TGCGCCAGCAGCCAGGCGAAACAGGGGGCTAACACTGAAGCTTTCTTT
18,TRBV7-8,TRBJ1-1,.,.,CASSPAGTRRNMNTEAFF,TGTGCCAGCAGCCCCGCCGGGACAAGGCGAAACATGAACACTGAAGCTTTCTTT
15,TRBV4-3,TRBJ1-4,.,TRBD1,CASSQKDRPGEKLFF,TGCGCCAGCAGCCAAAAGGACAGGCCAGGCGAAAAACTGTTTTTT
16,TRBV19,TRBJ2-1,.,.,CASSMGRWGENNEQFF,TGTGCCAGTAGTATGGGCCGTTGGGGGGAAAACAATGAGCAGTTCTTC
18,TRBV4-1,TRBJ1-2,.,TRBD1,CASSLTGTGHIGIYGYTF,TGCGCCAGCAGTCTAACCGGGACAGGCCATATTGGAATCTATGGCTACACCTTC
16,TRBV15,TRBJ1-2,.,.,CATARQYSSSNYGYTF,TGTGCCACCGCCCGACAGTATTCCTCGAGTAACTATGGCTACACCTTC
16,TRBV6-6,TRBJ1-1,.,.,CATNARRILENTEAFF,TGTGCCACCAATGCCCGAAGAATACTAGAGAACACTGAAGCTTTCTTT
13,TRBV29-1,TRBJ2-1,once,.,CSVQRGLSEEQFF,TGCAGCGTTCAAAGAGGCCTTTCGGAGGAGCAGTTCTTC
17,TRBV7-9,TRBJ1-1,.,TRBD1,CASSSTETGTDGTEAFF,TGTGCCAGCAGTTCCACAGAAACCGGGACAGACGGCACTGAAGCTTTCTTT
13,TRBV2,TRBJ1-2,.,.,CASSARQTYGYTF,TGTGCCAGCAGTGCACGACAGACCTATGGCTACACCTTC
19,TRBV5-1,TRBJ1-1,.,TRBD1,CASSLDGRQGGALDTEAFF,TGCGCCAGCAGCCTTGACGGTAGACAGGGGGGCGCCTTGGACACTGAAGCTTTCTTT
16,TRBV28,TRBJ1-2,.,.,CASSSQGGQPNYGYTF,TGTGCCAGCAGTTCTCAAGGTGGACAGCCTAACTATGGCTACACCTTC
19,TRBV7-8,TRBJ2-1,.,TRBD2,CASSHLGTSGGDHYNEQFF,TGTGCCAGCAGCCACCTTGGGACTAGCGGGGGGGACCATTACAATGAGCAGTTCTTC
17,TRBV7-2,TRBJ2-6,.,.,CASSLTDSFSGANVLTF,TGTGCCAGCAGCTTAACCGACAGTTTCTCTGGGGCCAACGTCCTGACTTTC
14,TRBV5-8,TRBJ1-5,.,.,CASSPRVEDQPQHF,TGTGCCAGCAGCCCCAGGGTTGAGGATCAGCCCCAGCATTTT
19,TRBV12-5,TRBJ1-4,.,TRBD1,CASGSYGTGRSATNEKLFF,TGTGCTAGTGGTTCCTACGGGACAGGGCGGAGCGCAACTAATGAAAAACTGTTTTTT
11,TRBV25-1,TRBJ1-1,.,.,CASRGLSEAFF,TGTGCCAGCCGAGGTCTGTCTGAAGCTTTCTTT